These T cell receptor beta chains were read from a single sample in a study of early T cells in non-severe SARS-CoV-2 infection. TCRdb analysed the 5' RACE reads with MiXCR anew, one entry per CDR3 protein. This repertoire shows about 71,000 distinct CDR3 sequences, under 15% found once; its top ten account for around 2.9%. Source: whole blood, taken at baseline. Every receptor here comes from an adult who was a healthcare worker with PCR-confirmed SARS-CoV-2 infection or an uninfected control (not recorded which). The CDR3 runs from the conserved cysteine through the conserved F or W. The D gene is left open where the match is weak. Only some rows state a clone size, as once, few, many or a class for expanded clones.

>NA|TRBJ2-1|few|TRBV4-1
TGCGCCAGCAGCCAACAACCCAGGGAAGCCTACAATGAGCAGTTCTTC
CASSQQPREAYNEQFF
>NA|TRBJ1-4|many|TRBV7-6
TGTGCCAGCAGCCTCCAACAGGGAAACCGTGAAAAACTGTTTTTT
CASSLQQGNREKLFF
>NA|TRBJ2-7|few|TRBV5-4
TGTGCCAGCAGCACCGCGACGGAAGACTACGAGCAGTACTTC
CASSTATEDYEQYF
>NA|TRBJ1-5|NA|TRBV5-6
TGTGCCAGCAGCTTGTCCTCAGGGGTCTGGAATCAGCCCCAGCATTTT
CASSLSSGVWNQPQHF
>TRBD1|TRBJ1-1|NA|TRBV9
TGTGCCTGCGGACAGGGGGCGAACACTGAAGCTTTCTTT
CACGQGANTEAFF
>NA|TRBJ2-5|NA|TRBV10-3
TGTGCCATCAGTGGCTCACTAGTTGCCGAGACCCAGTACTTC
CAISGSLVAETQYF
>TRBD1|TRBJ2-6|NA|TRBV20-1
TGCAGTGCTAGAAAACAGGGGGCCCCTTTAATTTCTGGGGCCAACGTCCTGACTTTC
CSARKQGAPLISGANVLTF
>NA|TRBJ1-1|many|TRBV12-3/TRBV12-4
TGTGCCAGCAGTTTCGAGCAGGGAATTGAAGCTTTCTTT
CASSFEQGIEAFF
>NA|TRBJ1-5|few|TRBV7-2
TGTGCCAGCAGCTTAGAAGGCCGGGCCGGCCAGCCCCAGCATTTT
CASSLEGRAGQPQHF
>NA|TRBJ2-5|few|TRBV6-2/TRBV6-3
TGTGCCAGCAGACGCCGCCGGGACACACAAGAGACCCAGTACTTC
CASRRRRDTQETQYF
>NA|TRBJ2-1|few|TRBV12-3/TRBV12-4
TGTGCCAGCAGTTTACTTTTTCGTTCGGAGAAGCAGTTCTTC
CASSLLFRSEKQFF
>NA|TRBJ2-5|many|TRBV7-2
TGTGCCAGCAGCCGCGGACTCCTAGAGACCCAGTACTTC
CASSRGLLETQYF
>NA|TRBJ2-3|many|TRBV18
TGTGCCAGCTCACCACGGAGAACAGATACGCAGTATTTT
CASSPRRTDTQYF
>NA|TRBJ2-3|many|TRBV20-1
TGCAGTGCGCTCCGAAGCACAGATACGCAGTATTTT
CSALRSTDTQYF
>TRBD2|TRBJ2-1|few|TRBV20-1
TGCAGTGCTAGACTAGCGGGGGATGAGCAGTTCTTC
CSARLAGDEQFF
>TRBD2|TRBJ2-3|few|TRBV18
TGTGCCAGCTCACCAGGACTAGCGGGGGGCACAGATACGCAGTATTTT
CASSPGLAGGTDTQYF
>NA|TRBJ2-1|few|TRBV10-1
TGCGCCAGCAGTGTCGGGGTCATGAATGAGCAGTTCTTC
CASSVGVMNEQFF
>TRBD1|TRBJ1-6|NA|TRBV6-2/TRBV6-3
TGTGCCAGCAGTAACCCGGGACAGGGGGTGAACCTCCACTTT
CASSNPGQGVNLHF
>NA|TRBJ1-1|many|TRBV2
TGTGCCAGCAGGTTGGGGCGGGGTCGGCTCACTGAAGCTTTCTTT
CASRLGRGRLTEAFF
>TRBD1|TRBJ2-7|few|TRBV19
TGTGCCAGTAGTCAAGACAGGGGCCGGCAGTACTTC
CASSQDRGRQYF
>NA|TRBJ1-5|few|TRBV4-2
TGTGCCAGCAGCCAAGAAGGCAGGGGCGAGGGTCAGCCCCAGCATTTT
CASSQEGRGEGQPQHF
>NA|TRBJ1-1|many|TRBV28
TGTGCCAGCAGTTTTATTTGGGCCACTGAAGCTTTCTTT
CASSFIWATEAFF
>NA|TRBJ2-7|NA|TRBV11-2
TGTGCCAGCAGCTTAGTGACAGCCAGTAACTCCTACGAGCAGTACTTC
CASSLVTASNSYEQYF
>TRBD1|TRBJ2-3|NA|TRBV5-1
TGCGCCAGCAGCGATGGGCGACAGGGGGATACGCAGTATTTT
CASSDGRQGDTQYF
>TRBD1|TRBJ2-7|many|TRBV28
TGTGCCAGCAGTGTAAGCAGGGGGTGGTACGAGCAGTACTTC
CASSVSRGWYEQYF
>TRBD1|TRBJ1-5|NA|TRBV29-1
TGCAGCGTCGAAACAGGGGGTGGTAGCAATCAGCCCCAGCATTTT
CSVETGGGSNQPQHF
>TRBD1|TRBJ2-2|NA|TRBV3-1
TGTGCCAGCAGCCCCCGGACAGGGGGCGCTTCGAGGACCGGGGAGCTGTTTTTT
CASSPRTGGASRTGELFF
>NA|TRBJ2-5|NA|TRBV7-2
TGTGCCAGCAGCCATGGCCGGGATCAAGAGACCCAGTACTTC
CASSHGRDQETQYF
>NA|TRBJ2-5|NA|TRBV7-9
TGTGCCAGCAGCTTCTCTCAGACCCAGTACTTC
CASSFSQTQYF
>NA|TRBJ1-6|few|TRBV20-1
TGCAGTGCCCGGGGAGGGGGAATCTATTCACCCCTCCACTTT
CSARGGGIYSPLHF
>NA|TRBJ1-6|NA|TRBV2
TGTGCCAGCAGTGACGCCGATGGCTCCTATAATTCACCCCTCCACTTT
CASSDADGSYNSPLHF
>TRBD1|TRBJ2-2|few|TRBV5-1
TGCGCCAGCAGCTCGACAGGGTGGAACACCGGGGAGCTGTTTTTT
CASSSTGWNTGELFF
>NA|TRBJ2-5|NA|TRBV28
TGTGCCAGCAGACAAAGACAGGTAGTGAAGACCCAGTACTTC
CASRQRQVVKTQYF
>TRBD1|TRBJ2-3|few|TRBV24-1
TGTGCCACCAGCTCACAGGGGTGGGCAGATACGCAGTATTTT
CATSSQGWADTQYF
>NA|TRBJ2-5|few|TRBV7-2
TGTGCCAGCAGCTTCGGGGGCGGGCAAGAGACCCAGTACTTC
CASSFGGGQETQYF
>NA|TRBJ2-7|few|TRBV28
TGTGCCAGCAAGAAGGGGAGGAACTACGAGCAGTACTTC
CASKKGRNYEQYF
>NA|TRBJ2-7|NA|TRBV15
TGTGCCACCAGCAGAGAAAGTTCCCGGTACGACGAGCAGTACTTC
CATSRESSRYDEQYF
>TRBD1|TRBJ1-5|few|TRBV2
TGTGCCAGCAGGGAGGACAGGAATCGCAATCAGCCCCAGCATTTT
CASREDRNRNQPQHF
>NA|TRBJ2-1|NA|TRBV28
TGTGCCAGCAGTTTCCCGACTATGGAGCAGTTCTTC
CASSFPTMEQFF
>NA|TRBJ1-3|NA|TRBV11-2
TGTGCCAGCAGGTTACAAAGCTCTGGAAACACCATATATTTT
CASRLQSSGNTIYF
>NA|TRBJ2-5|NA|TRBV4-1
TGCGCCAGCAGCCAAGTCTTGACTACCCAGGTTTCTCAAGAGACCCAGTACTTC
CASSQVLTTQVSQETQYF
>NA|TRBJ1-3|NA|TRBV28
TGTGCCAGCAGTTCCCTAATCTCGGCCCTGCCCCATTTT
CASSSLISALPHF
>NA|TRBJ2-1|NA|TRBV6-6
TGTGCCAGCAGTTATTCAGTTGAGCAGTTCTTC
CASSYSVEQFF
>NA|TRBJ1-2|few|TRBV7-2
TGTGCCAGCAGCTTAGGGGGACCCTATGGCTACACCTTC
CASSLGGPYGYTF
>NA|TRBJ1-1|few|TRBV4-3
TGCGCCAGCAGCCAAAGGGCTAACAGGTTGAACACTGAAGCTTTCTTT
CASSQRANRLNTEAFF
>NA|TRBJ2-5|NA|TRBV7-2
TGTGCCAGCAGCTTATCTACTTTGGAGACCCAGTACTTC
CASSLSTLETQYF
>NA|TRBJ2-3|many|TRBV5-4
TGTGCCAGCAGCCGTAGCACAGATACGCAGTATTTT
CASSRSTDTQYF